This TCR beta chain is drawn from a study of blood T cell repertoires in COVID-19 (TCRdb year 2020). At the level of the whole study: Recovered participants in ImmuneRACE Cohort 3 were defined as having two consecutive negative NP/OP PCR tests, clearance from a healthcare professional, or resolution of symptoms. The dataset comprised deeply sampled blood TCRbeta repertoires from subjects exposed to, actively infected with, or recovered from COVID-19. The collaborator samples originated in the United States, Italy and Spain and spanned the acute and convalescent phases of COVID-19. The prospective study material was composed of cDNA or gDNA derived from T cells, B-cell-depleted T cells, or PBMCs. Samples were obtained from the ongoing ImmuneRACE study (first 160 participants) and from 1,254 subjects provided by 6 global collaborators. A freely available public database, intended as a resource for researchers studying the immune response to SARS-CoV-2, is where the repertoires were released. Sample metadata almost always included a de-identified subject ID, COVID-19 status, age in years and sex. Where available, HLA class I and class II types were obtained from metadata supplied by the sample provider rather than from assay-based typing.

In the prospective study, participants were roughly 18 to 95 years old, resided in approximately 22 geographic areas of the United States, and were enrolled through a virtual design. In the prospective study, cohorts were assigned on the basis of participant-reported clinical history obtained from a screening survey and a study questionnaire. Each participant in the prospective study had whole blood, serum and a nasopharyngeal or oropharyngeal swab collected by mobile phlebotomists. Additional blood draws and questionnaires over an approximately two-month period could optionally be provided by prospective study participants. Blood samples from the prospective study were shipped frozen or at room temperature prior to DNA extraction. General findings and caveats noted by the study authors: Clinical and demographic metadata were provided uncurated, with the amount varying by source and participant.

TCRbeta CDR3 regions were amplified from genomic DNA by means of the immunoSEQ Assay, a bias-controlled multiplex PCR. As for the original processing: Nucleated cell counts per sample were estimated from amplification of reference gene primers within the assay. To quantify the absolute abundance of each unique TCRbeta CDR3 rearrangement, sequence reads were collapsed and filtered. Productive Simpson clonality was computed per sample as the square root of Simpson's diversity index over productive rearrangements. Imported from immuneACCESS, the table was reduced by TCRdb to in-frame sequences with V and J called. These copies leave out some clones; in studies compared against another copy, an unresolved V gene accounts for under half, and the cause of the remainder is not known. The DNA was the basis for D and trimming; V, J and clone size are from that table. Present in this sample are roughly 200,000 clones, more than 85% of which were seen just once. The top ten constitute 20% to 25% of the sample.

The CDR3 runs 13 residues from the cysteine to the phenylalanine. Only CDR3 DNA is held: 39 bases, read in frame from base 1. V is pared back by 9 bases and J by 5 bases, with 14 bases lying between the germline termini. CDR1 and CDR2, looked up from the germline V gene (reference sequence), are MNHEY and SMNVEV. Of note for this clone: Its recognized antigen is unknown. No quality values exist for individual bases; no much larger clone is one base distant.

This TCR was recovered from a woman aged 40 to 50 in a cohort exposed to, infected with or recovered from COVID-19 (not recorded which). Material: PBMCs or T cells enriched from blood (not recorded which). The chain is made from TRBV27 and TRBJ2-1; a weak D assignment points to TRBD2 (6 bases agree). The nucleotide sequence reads TGTGCCAGTAGCTTTAGCGGTGACAATGAGCAGTTCTTC. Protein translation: CASSFSGDNEQFF.